Listed here is a single T cell receptor (beta chain). V lost 5 bases to trimming and J lost 7 bases; unmatched junction nucleotides: 4. CDR1 MGHDK and CDR2 SYGVNS come from the germline V gene. The CDR3 length is 13 residues. PCR used 60 Vbeta primers and 13 Jbeta primers. Sequencing was performed with immunoSEQ multiplex PCR; in TCRdb, only in-frame clones are kept and a portion is missing. The table shows more than 150,000 clones, with 65% to 90% occurring only once. The sample originates from a study of cytomegalovirus exposure and HLA in healthy donors. This sequence originates from a middle-aged man in good health and CMV-seropositive. Input material: PBMCs. The J gene is TRBJ2-7, the V gene TRBV25-1; 11 bases agree with TRBD1. CDR3 amino acids: CASSRTGGWEQYF. The CDR3 DNA reads as TGTGCCAGCAGTCGGACAGGGGGCTGGGAGCAGTACTTC.